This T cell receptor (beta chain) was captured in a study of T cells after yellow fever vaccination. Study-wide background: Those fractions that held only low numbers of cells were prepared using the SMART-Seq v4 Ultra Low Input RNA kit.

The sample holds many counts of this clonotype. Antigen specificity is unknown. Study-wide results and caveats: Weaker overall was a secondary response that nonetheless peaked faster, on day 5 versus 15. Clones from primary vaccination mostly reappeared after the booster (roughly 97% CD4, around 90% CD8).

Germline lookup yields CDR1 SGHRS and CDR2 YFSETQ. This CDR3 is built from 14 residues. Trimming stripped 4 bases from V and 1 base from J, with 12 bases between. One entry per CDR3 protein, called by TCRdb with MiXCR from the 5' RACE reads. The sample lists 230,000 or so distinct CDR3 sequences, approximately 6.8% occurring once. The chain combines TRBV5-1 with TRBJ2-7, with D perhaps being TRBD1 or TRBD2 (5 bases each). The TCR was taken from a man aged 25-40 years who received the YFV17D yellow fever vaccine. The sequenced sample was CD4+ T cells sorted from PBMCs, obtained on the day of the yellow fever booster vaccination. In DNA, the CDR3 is TGCGCCAGCAGCCGAGGGACGGCGTCCTACGAGCAGTACTTC. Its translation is CASSRGTASYEQYF.